The entry below gives a single T cell receptor beta chain sequence along with its context. These data are taken from a study of cytomegalovirus exposure and HLA in healthy donors. Primers for the PCR totalled 60 Vbeta and 13 Jbeta. Generated by immunoSEQ multiplex PCR, the TCRdb table keeps only in-frame clones and is missing some. This sample has around 130,000 clones, with about 82% found just once. This CDR3 region has 10 residues. With 4 bases removed from V and 4 bases from J, the gap between germline ends came to 4 bases. From germline, CDR1 is DFQATT and CDR2 SNEGSKA (reference sequence). V usage is TRBV20-1 and J usage is TRBJ2-5; D is unclear. The source is a boy younger than 18 in good health and CMV-seronegative. What was sequenced was PBMCs. The CDR3 is CSATRETQYF. CDR3 DNA sequence: TGCAGTGCTACTCGAGAGACCCAGTACTTC.